Each of the 25 T cell receptor beta chains below was sequenced from the same sample in a study of blood T cell repertoires in COVID-19. TCRdb keeps only in-frame clones here, not all; method: immunoSEQ multiplex PCR. The sample shows 140,000 to 150,000 clones, more than 80% of them seen only once. The sequenced material came from peripheral blood. The source is a human donor with acute or convalescent COVID-19. The donor label of this sample is uncertain.

This chain connects TRBV19 to TRBJ1-5; tentative D call: TRBD1 (6 bases). CDR3 size: 16 residues. From germline, CDR1 is LNHDA and CDR2 SQIVND (reference sequence). Between the trimmed V and J ends, which lost 6 bases and 4 bases, there was a span of 19 bases. The chain's CDR3 is CASRSLADRLNQPQHF. The CDR3 DNA sequence: TGTGCCAGTAGATCTCTGGCGGACAGACTAAATCAGCCCCAGCATTTT.

This chain uses TRBV24-1 with TRBJ1-6; TRBD1 might be the D (6 bases). The germline V gene has CDR1 KGHDR and CDR2 SFDVKD. Trimming shortened V by 5 bases and J by 0 bases, and 13 bases separated the two germline ends. The CDR3 is 17 residues long. The CDR3 coding sequence is TGTGCCACCAGTGGAGGGGGTCCGAGCTCCTATAATTCACCCCTCCACTTT. The encoded protein is CATSGGGPSSYNSPLHF.

The chain recombines TRBV19 with TRBJ1-1; D gene ambiguous. From germline, CDR1 is LNHDA and CDR2 SQIVND (reference sequence). Trimming removed 4 bases from V and 1 base from J, with 10 bases in between. CDR3 length: 14 amino acids. CDR3 sequence: CASSTAGSNTEAFF. The CDR3 coding sequence is TGTGCCAGTAGTACAGCCGGGTCGAACACTGAAGCTTTCTTT.

The chain carries TRBV10-3 and TRBJ1-1, with TRBD1 matching 7 bases. Germline V gene data show CDR1 as ENHRY and CDR2 as SYGVKD. CDR3 length equals 16 residues. V lost 6 bases and J lost 3; bases outside the gene matches: 13. In DNA, the CDR3 is TGTGCCATCAGGTTTGGGACAGACCATCGAGACACTGAAGCTTTCTTT. It yields the protein CAIRFGTDHRDTEAFF.

The CDR3 loop reads CASSIETGDGYTF. In DNA, the CDR3 is TGTGCCAGTAGTATCGAGACAGGGGATGGCTACACCTTC. The rearrangement uses TRBV19 and TRBJ1-2; 8 bases match TRBD1. V gave up 3 bases and J gave up 6 bases; unmatched junction bases: 3. The CDR3 totals 13 residues. Germline V gene data show CDR1 as LNHDA and CDR2 as SQIVND (reference sequence).

V usage is TRBV5-5 and J usage is TRBJ2-2; tentative D call: TRBD2 (6 bases). Germline V gives CDR1 SGHKS, CDR2 YYEKEE (reference sequence). V was pared by 6 bases and J by 4 bases, with 22 bases between. The CDR3 extends over 17 amino acids. The CDR3: CASTFGGYLAGTGELFF. As DNA, the CDR3 is TGTGCCAGCACCTTCGGGGGTTATCTTGCGGGCACCGGGGAGCTGTTTTTT.

This sequence joins TRBV6-4 and TRBJ1-2; the match to TRBD1 covers 8 bases. CDR1 is MRHNA and CDR2 is SNTAGT in the germline V gene. The CDR3 length is 15 residues. V shed 4 bases, J shed 4 bases, and the junction held 8 bases outside the gene matches. The CDR3 coding sequence is TGTGCCAGCAGTGTTAGCAGGGGGCCCGGCTATGGCTACACCTTC. Translated: CASSVSRGPGYGYTF.

This clone was seen more than once but under ten times. The chain combines TRBV3-1 (or the pseudogene TRBV3-2) with TRBJ2-1; TRBD2 aligns across 15 bases. J lost 10 bases, V lost 4 bases, and 8 bases had no gene match. CDR3 length: 16 amino acids. CDR1 is LGHDT and CDR2 is YNNKEL in the germline V gene (reference sequence). The CDR3 DNA is TGTGCCAGCAGCCTATGGACTAGCGGGGGGGCAAAGGAGCAGTTCTTC. Residues: CASSLWTSGGAKEQFF.

The chain uses TRBV19 and TRBJ1-6; D call uncertain. From germline, CDR1 is LNHDA and CDR2 SQIVND (reference sequence). V lost 2 bases, J lost 0 bases, and 8 bases lay in between. This CDR3 has 16 residues. Here the CDR3 reads CASSIFLSSYNSPLHF. The CDR3 DNA sequence: TGTGCCAGTAGTATATTCCTGAGCTCCTATAATTCACCCCTCCACTTT.

V usage is TRBV2 and J usage is TRBJ1-1; D not certain. Deletions cut 6 bases from V and 0 bases from J, with 14 bases between. Germline CDR1 reads SNHLY; CDR2 reads FYNNEI. CDR3 size: 15 residues. CDR3 bases: TGTGCCAGCAGGGAGTCAGCGGGTATGAACACTGAAGCTTTCTTT. This gives the protein CASRESAGMNTEAFF. The full variable domain, completed using reference TRBV2 and TRBJ1-1, is EPEVTQTPSHQVTQMGQEVILRCVPISNHLYFYWYRQILGQKVEFLVSFYNNEISEKSEIFDDQFSVERPDGSNFTLKIRSTKLEDSAMYFCASRESAGMNTEAFFGQGTRLTVV.

The chain employs TRBV19 and TRBJ1-2; D is uncertain. Trimming removed 7 bases at V and 5 bases at J, with 17 bases between. This CDR3 region has 14 residues. From germline, CDR1 is LNHDA and CDR2 SQIVND (reference sequence). CDR3 sequence (DNA): TGTGCCAGTACCCTGGGGAGGATCGATTATGGCTACACCTTC. This gives the protein CASTLGRIDYGYTF.

The V call is TRBV11-2, the J call TRBJ1-2; TRBD1 matches 8 bases. CDR1 is SGHAT, CDR2 FQNNGV, per germline. CDR3 length: 15 residues. Losses at the gene ends were 0 bases for V and 9 bases for J; bases not matched to a gene: 9. This CDR3 is CASSLEGDRGLSYTF. The CDR3 nucleotides are TGTGCCAGCAGCTTAGAGGGAGACAGGGGATTGAGCTACACCTTC.

This clone was picked up one time. The chain combines TRBV11-1 with TRBJ1-2; D remains unclear. The CDR3 totals 14 residues. Trimming removed 3 bases at V and 8 bases at J, with 16 bases between. Germline lookup yields CDR1 SGHAT and CDR2 FQDESV (reference sequence). CDR3 sequence reads: CASSLGVGRRGYTF. The CDR3 nucleotides are TGTGCCAGCAGCTTGGGTGTGGGCCGCCGGGGCTACACCTTC.

Note on this clone: At one boundary the junction diverges from the germline segment, which might be a read error. The chain couples TRBV3-1 (or the pseudogene TRBV3-2) to TRBJ1-1; 12 bases are a match to TRBD1. Germline CDR1 and CDR2: LGHDT and YNNKEL (reference sequence). This CDR3 is 16 amino acids long. The CDR3 bases are TGTGCCAGCAGCCCCCGGGACAGGGGGCTGAAAACTGAAGCTTTCTTT. It is translated as CASSPRDRGLKTEAFF.

The V and J genes are TRBV5-4 and TRBJ2-2, with 8 bases aligning to TRBD2. The germline V gene has CDR1 SGHNT and CDR2 YYREEE (reference sequence). The CDR3 sequence is 14 residues long. Germline trimming cut 3 bases from V and 7 bases from J; bases unmatched to any gene: 5. The CDR3 region has the DNA TGTGCCAGCAGCTCCCGGAGCGGGAGCGGGGAGCTGTTTTTT. Its translation is CASSSRSGSGELFF.

The V call is TRBV9, the J call TRBJ2-3, with D maybe TRBD2 (6 bases). In germline, CDR1 is SGDLS, CDR2 YYNGEE. The ends were cut back, 3 bases at V and 3 bases at J, with 11 bases in the middle. This CDR3 is built from 14 residues. CDR3 protein: CASSAGLGTDTQYF. CDR3 nucleotides: TGTGCCAGCAGCGCGGGACTGGGGACAGATACGCAGTATTTT.

This clone came up a few times. The chain employs TRBV5-4 and TRBJ1-6; the D is unclear. V was trimmed by 4 bases and J by 0 bases, leaving 14 bases between them. The CDR3 totals 17 residues. CDR1 SGHNT and CDR2 YYREEE come from the germline V gene (reference sequence). The CDR3 nucleotides read TGTGCCAGCAGCGCGGGTCCGGGCAGCTCCTATAATTCACCCCTCCACTTT. Translation: CASSAGPGSSYNSPLHF. Together with reference TRBV5-4 and TRBJ1-6, the CDR3 gives the full variable domain: ETGVTQSPTHLIKTRGQQVTLRCSSQSGHNTVSWYQQALGQGPQFIFQYYREEENGRGNFPPRFSGLQFPNYSSELNVNALELDDSALYLCASSAGPGSSYNSPLHFGNGTRLTVT.

This chain's CDR3 is CASSPGQGYSPLHF. CDR3 DNA: TGTGCCAGCAGCCCGGGACAGGGTTATTCACCCCTCCACTTT. The chain is built from TRBV4-2 and TRBJ1-6; 9 bases line up with TRBD1. V shed 4 bases and J 8 bases; nucleotides not matched to a gene: 3. CDR1 is LGHNA and CDR2 is YNFKEQ in the germline V gene. CDR3 length equals 14 residues.

The chain carries TRBV7-2 and TRBJ2-3, with 9 nucleotides matching TRBD2. Germline V CDR1 and CDR2: SGHTA, FQGNSA. There are 15 residues in the CDR3. V was clipped by 3 bases and J by 1 base; unmatched bases: 2. The CDR3 DNA reads as TGTGCCAGCAGCTTGTCTAGCGGGGGCACAGATACGCAGTATTTT. It translates to CASSLSSGGTDTQYF.

The chain couples TRBV6-2 or TRBV6-3 to TRBJ2-1; 7 bases line up with TRBD1. Unmatched junction bases numbered 9, after V lost 2 bases and J lost 2 bases. Germline assignment: CDR1 MNHEY and CDR2 SVGEGT. The length of the CDR3 is 17 residues. CDR3 sequence: CASSYPYDRVPYNEQFF. In DNA form, the CDR3 reads TGTGCCAGCAGTTACCCCTACGACAGGGTTCCCTACAATGAGCAGTTCTTC.

This rearrangement joins TRBV19 to TRBJ1-5; TRBD1 is a possible D gene (6 bases). V shed 5 bases and J shed 4 bases, with 12 bases lying between them. Germline values: CDR1 LNHDA, CDR2 SQIVND (reference sequence). The CDR3 covers 14 residues. CDR3 sequence: CASSRGHRNQPQHF. The CDR3 DNA sequence: TGTGCCAGTAGTCGGGGACACAGGAATCAGCCCCAGCATTTT.

The genes are TRBV27 and TRBJ1-4; D is unresolved. The germline V gene has CDR1 MNHEY and CDR2 SMNVEV (reference sequence). This CDR3 region has 16 residues. The V end was cut by 3 bases, the J end by 0 bases, with 11 bases between. This CDR3 is CASSFLDGATNEKLFF. The CDR3 coding sequence is TGTGCCAGCAGTTTCCTTGACGGGGCAACTAATGAAAAACTGTTTTTT.

The chain combines TRBV12-3 or TRBV12-4 with TRBJ1-1; D gene uncertain. CDR3 length equals 13 residues. The germline V and J ends were trimmed by 5 bases and 5 bases, with 12 bases remaining between them. The CDR3 loop is CASSPLAGTEAFF. CDR3 in DNA: TGTGCCAGCAGTCCTCTTGCGGGGACTGAAGCTTTCTTT.

The V gene is TRBV29-1, the J gene TRBJ2-1, with 9 nucleotides matching TRBD1. J lost 9 bases, V lost 4 bases, and 1 base had no gene match. The CDR3 length is 11 residues. Germline V gene lookup returns CDR1 SQVTM and CDR2 ANQGSEA. CDR3 nucleotide sequence: TGCAGCGTTGGACAGGGGGTTGAGCAGTTCTTC. Translated, it gives CSVGQGVEQFF.

CDR3 nucleotide sequence: TGTGCCACCAGCAGAGCATATCAGCCCCAGCATTTT. It specifies CATSRAYQPQHF. This chain joins TRBV15 and TRBJ1-5; D is unclear. The germline V gene encodes CDR1 LNHNV and CDR2 YYDKDF (reference sequence). The CDR3 spans 12 residues. Between the trimmed V and J ends, which lost 1 base and 5 bases, there was a span of 3 bases.